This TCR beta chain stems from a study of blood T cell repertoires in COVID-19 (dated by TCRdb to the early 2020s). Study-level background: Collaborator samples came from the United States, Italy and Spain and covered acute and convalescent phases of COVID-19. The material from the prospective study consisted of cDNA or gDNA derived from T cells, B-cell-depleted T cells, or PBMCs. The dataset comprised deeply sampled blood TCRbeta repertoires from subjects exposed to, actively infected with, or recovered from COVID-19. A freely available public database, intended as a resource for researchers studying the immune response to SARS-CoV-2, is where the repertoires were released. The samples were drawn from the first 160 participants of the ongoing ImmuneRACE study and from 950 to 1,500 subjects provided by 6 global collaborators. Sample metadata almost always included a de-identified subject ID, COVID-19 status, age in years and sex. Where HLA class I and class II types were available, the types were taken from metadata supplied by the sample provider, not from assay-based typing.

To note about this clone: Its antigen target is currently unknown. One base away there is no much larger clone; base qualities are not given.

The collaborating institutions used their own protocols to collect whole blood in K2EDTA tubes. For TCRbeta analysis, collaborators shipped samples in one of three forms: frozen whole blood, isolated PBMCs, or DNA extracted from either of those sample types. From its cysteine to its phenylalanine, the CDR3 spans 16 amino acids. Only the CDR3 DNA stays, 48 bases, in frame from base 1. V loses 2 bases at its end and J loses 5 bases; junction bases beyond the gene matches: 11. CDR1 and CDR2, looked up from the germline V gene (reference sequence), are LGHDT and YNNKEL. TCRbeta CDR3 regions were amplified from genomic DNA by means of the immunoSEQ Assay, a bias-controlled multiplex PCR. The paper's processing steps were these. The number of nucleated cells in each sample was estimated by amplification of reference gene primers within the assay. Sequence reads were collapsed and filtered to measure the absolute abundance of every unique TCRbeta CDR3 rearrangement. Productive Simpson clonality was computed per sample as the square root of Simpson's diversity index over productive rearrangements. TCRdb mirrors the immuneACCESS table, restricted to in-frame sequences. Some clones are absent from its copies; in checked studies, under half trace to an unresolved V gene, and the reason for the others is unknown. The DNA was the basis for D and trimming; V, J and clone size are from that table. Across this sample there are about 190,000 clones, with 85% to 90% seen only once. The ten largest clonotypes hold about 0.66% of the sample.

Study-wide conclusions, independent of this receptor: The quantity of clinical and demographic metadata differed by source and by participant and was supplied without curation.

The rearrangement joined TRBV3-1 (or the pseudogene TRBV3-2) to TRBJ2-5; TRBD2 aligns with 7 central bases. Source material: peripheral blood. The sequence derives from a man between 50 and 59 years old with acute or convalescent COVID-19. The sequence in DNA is TGTGCCAGCAGCCAAATGGCTAGCGGAGAGGTGGAGACCCAGTACTTC. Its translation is CASSQMASGEVETQYF.